Each of the 8 T cell receptor beta chains below was sequenced from the same sample in a study of post-analysis software for immune sequencing data. Study-level findings and limits: Relative to controls, patients had about five TRBV segments at higher frequency, with TRBV5-6, TRBV5-1 and TRBV20-1 among these.

No antigen is known for these receptors. The TCR beta cDNA libraries carried unique molecular identifiers. TCRdb fed the PCR reads into MiXCR, producing one record per CDR3 protein. The repertoire consists of 750,000 to 950,000 distinct CDR3 sequences, with roughly 58% occurring once and the leading ten covering approximately 4.4%. The sample consisted of blood. The receptors shown here come from a girl between 10 and 17 years old with multiple sclerosis.

The chain joins TRBV7-3 to TRBJ2-1; the D gene is possibly TRBD2 (5 bases). Trimming took 5 bases from V and 5 from J, leaving 10 bases between them. CDR1 is SGHTA, CDR2 FQGTGA, per germline. This CDR3 comprises 13 residues. Here the CDR3 reads CASSQGLNNEQFF. CDR3 nucleotides: TGTGCCAGCAGCCAAGGACTCAACAATGAGCAGTTCTTC. Full variable domain (rest looked up from reference TRBV7-3 and TRBJ2-1): GAGVSQTPSNKVTEKGKYVELRCDPISGHTALYWYRQSLGQGPEFLIYFQGTGAADDSGLPNDRFFAVRPEGSVSTLKIQRTERGDSAVYLCASSQGLNNEQFFGPGTRLTVL.

The table lists this clonotype with a few counts. This chain joins TRBV5-1 and TRBJ2-1, with TRBD2 matching 10 bases. This CDR3 region has 14 residues. The V gene end was trimmed by 2 bases and the J gene end by 7 bases; junction bases not matched to a gene: 3. The germline gives CDR1 SGHRS, CDR2 YFSETQ. CDR3 sequence (DNA): TGCGCCAGCAGCTTACTAGCGGGGAGGAATGAGCAGTTCTTC. Protein product: CASSLLAGRNEQFF.

The chain carries TRBV7-9 and TRBJ2-5; D unclear. Trimming removed 6 bases at V and 2 bases at J, with 10 bases between. The CDR3 is 13 residues long. Germline CDR1 SEHNR, CDR2 FQNEAQ (reference sequence). The CDR3 DNA follows: TGTGCCAGCAGTCCTATACCACAAGAGACCCAGTACTTC. Amino acid sequence: CASSPIPQETQYF.

CDR3 DNA: TGCGCCAGCAGCTCGGACAGGGGGCAAATCTATGGCTACACCTTC. Protein sequence: CASSSDRGQIYGYTF. The chain uses TRBV5-1 and TRBJ1-2, with 11 bases that match TRBD1. CDR3 length: 15 amino acids. Germline loops: CDR1 SGHRS, CDR2 YFSETQ. J gave up 4 bases and V 3 bases, and 5 bases lay outside the gene matches.

The J gene is TRBJ2-7, the V gene TRBV12-3 or TRBV12-4, with TRBD1 identical over 7 bases. V trimming: 0 bases; J trimming: 1 base; junction bases outside the gene matches: 9. The CDR3 has 17 residues. In DNA, the CDR3 is TGTGCCAGCAGTTTAGCGGGGCTTTGGGACAGATCCTACGAGCAGTACTTC. It is translated as CASSLAGLWDRSYEQYF.

This clonotype was counted only a few times. The chain is built from TRBV10-3 and TRBJ2-3; tentative D call: TRBD2 (5 bases). The CDR3 loop spans 15 amino acids. V lost 4 bases to trimming and J lost 1 base, with 12 bases between them. Per the germline V gene, CDR1 is ENHRY and CDR2 is SYGVKD. The CDR3: CAISAGSGRTDTQYF. The CDR3 DNA reads TGTGCCATCAGTGCCGGCAGCGGACGCACAGATACGCAGTATTTT.

The rearrangement uses TRBV12-5 and TRBJ2-6; no definite D call. Germline V gene lookup returns CDR1 LGHNT and CDR2 FRNRAP. The length of the CDR3 is 20 residues. V gave up 0 bases and J gave up 0 bases, with 18 bases separating them. The CDR3 sequence is CASGLVLEQLRTSGANVLTF. The CDR3 bases are TGTGCTAGTGGTTTGGTACTGGAACAACTGAGGACCTCTGGGGCCAACGTCCTGACTTTC.

V and J are TRBV12-3 or TRBV12-4 and TRBJ1-3; D is perhaps TRBD1 (5 bases). The CDR3 loop spans 19 amino acids. The V gene lost 7 bases and the J gene lost 2 bases, with 27 bases spanning the gap. The CDR3 region is CASTPHGRELGVAGNTIYF. The DNA for the CDR3 is TGTGCCAGCACCCCTCACGGCAGGGAGCTTGGAGTGGCTGGAAACACCATATATTTT.